The sequence of this T cell receptor beta chain was determined in a study of control samples from healthy donors and cancer patients (dated by TCRdb to the early 2020s). Library creation used the immunoSEQ multiplex PCR assay. Imported from immuneACCESS, the table was reduced by TCRdb to in-frame sequences with V and J called. These copies leave out some clones; in studies compared against another copy, an unresolved V gene accounts for under half, and the cause of the remainder is not known. The sample data list about 59,000 clones, and roughly 90% of these were observed just once. Clones ranked in the top ten supply about 1.7% of the sample. On this clone: The specificity of this receptor is unknown. There are no base qualities to consult, and no much larger clone falls within one base.

CDR1 and CDR2 (SGHRS, YFSETQ) derive from the germline V gene. The junction shows trimming of 6 bases on V and 0 bases on J, plus 25 bases between the germline ends. Measured from the cysteine to the phenylalanine, the CDR3 is 19 residues long. The kept DNA is CDR3 alone, 57 bases in frame from the first base. Sequencing input: PBMCs. Recombination linked TRBV5-1 to TRBJ2-1, with the D gene uncertain. The clonotype was recovered from a middle-aged man with colorectal cancer. The CDR3: CASNFWLGIKLSSYNEQFF. The nucleotide sequence reads TGCGCCAGCAATTTTTGGCTGGGGATAAAACTTAGCTCCTACAATGAGCAGTTCTTC.